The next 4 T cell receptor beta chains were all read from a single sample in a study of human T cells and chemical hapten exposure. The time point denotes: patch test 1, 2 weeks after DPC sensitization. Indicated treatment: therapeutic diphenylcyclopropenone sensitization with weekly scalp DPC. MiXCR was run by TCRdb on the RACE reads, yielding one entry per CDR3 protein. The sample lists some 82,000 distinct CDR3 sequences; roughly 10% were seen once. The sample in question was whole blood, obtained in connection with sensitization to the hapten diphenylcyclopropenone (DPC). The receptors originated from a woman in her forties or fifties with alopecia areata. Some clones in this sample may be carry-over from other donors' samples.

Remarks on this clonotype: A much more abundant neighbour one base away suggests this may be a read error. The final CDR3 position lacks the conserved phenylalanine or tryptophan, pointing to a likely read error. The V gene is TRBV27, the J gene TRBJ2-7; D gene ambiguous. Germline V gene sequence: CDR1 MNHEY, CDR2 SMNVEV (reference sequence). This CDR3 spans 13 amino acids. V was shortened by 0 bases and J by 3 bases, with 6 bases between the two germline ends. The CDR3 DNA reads TGTGCCAGCAGTTTATCGGCGGACTACGAGCAGTACTAC. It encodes CASSLSADYEQYY.

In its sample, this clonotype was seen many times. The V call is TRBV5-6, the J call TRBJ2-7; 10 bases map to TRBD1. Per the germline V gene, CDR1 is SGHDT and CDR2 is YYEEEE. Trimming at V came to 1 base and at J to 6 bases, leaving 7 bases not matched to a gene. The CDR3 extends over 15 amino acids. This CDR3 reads CASSLTPGQGSEQYF. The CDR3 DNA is TGTGCCAGCAGCTTGACTCCGGGACAGGGGAGCGAGCAGTACTTC.

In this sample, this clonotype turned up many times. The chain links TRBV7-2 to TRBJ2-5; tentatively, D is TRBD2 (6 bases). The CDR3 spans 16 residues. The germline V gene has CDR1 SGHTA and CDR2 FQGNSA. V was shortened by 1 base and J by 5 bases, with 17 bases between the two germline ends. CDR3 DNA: TGTGCCAGCAGCTTAGGTCCCCCGGGCGGGGTGGAGACCCAGTACTTC. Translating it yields CASSLGPPGGVETQYF.

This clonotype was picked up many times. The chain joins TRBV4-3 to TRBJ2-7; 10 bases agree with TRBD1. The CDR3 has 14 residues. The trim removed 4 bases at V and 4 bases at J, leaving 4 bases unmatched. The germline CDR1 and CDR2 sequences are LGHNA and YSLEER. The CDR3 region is CASSPGQGRYEQYF. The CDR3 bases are TGCGCCAGCAGCCCGGGACAGGGGAGATACGAGCAGTACTTC.